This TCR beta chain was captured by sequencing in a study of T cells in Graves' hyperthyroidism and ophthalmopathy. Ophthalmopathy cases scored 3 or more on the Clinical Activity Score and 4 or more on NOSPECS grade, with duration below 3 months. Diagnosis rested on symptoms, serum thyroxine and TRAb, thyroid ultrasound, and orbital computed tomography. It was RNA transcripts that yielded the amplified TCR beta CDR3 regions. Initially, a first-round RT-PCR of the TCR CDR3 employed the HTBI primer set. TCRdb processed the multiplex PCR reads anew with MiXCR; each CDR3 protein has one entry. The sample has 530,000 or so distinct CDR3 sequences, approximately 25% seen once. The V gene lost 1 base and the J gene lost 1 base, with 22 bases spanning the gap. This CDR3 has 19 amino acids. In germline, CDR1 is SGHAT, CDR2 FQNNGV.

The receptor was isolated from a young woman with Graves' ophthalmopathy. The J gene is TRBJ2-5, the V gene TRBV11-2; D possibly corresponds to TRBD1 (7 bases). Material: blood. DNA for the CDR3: TGTGCCAGCAGCTTAGTTTGGGGCGGGACAGAGGTCGGCCAAGAGACCCAGTACTTC. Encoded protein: CASSLVWGGTEVGQETQYF.